This is a list of T cell receptor beta chains from one sample in a study of early T cells in non-severe SARS-CoV-2 infection. TCRdb fed the 5' RACE reads into MiXCR, producing one record per CDR3 protein. This sample has about 31,000 distinct CDR3 sequences, with approximately 5.4% found just once. Sequencing input: whole blood. Source of these receptors: an adult who was a healthcare worker with PCR-confirmed SARS-CoV-2 infection or an uninfected control (not recorded which). CDR3s include the opening cysteine and the closing phenylalanine or tryptophan. D genes are given only for firm matches. Clone size appears in some rows only: once, few, many, or a class for an expanded clone.

DNA: TGTGCTAGTGGACCAGGGGTCTCGGAGACCCAGTACTTC; CDR3: CASGPGVSETQYF; size: many; D: .; V: TRBV12-5; J: TRBJ2-5
DNA: TGTGCCAGCAGCTTGGGGCTAGGGGGCACTGAAGCTTTCTTT; CDR3: CASSLGLGGTEAFF; size: few; D: .; V: TRBV5-4; J: TRBJ1-1
DNA: TGTGCCAGCAGTCTCAGGGGCAGAACCTACGAGCAGTACTTC; CDR3: CASSLRGRTYEQYF; size: many; D: .; V: TRBV6-5; J: TRBJ2-7
DNA: TGTGCCAGCAGCCCCGGCACCGGGGTCGAGCAGTTCTTC; CDR3: CASSPGTGVEQFF; size: many; D: .; V: TRBV5-4; J: TRBJ2-1
DNA: TGCAGCGTTGGCTGGCTAGCGGGAGGGCCTGGGACCAACGTCCTGACTTTC; CDR3: CSVGWLAGGPGTNVLTF; size: many; D: TRBD2; V: TRBV29-1; J: TRBJ2-6
DNA: TGTGCCAGCAGCTTAGTTGGCCTTGATCCCAAAAACATTCAGTACTTC; CDR3: CASSLVGLDPKNIQYF; size: .; D: .; V: TRBV11-2; J: TRBJ2-4
DNA: TGCAGTGCGTTCGACATGAGGGAAGGGGAGCTGTTTTTT; CDR3: CSAFDMREGELFF; size: many; D: .; V: TRBV20-1; J: TRBJ2-2
DNA: TGTGCCAGTAGTATCAATCTGGGGGCCAACGTCCTGACTTTC; CDR3: CASSINLGANVLTF; size: many; D: .; V: TRBV19; J: TRBJ2-6
DNA: TGCGCCAGCAGCCCGGGACTCAACTCAATCACAGATACGCAGTATTTT; CDR3: CASSPGLNSITDTQYF; size: many; D: .; V: TRBV5-1; J: TRBJ2-3
DNA: TGTGCCACCAGCCAGCAGGGAACAGATACGCAGTATTTT; CDR3: CATSQQGTDTQYF; size: few; D: .; V: TRBV24-1; J: TRBJ2-3
DNA: TGTGCCAGTAGTACCCACCCCTCATCGGATGAGCAGTTCTTC; CDR3: CASSTHPSSDEQFF; size: many; D: .; V: TRBV19; J: TRBJ2-1
DNA: TGCGCCAGCAGCTGGACAGGGAACTACAATGAGCAGTTCTTC; CDR3: CASSWTGNYNEQFF; size: many; D: TRBD1; V: TRBV5-1; J: TRBJ2-1
DNA: TGTGCCAGCAGTCGGGGGACAGAGATTGGCTACACCTTC; CDR3: CASSRGTEIGYTF; size: few; D: TRBD1; V: TRBV12-3/TRBV12-4; J: TRBJ1-2
DNA: TGTGCCAGCAGTCGACTAGCGGGCCACACAGATACGCAGTATTTT; CDR3: CASSRLAGHTDTQYF; size: few; D: TRBD2; V: TRBV2; J: TRBJ2-3
DNA: TGTGCCTGGATCGGGGGATTGGCCTTTAATGAGCAGTTCTTC; CDR3: CAWIGGLAFNEQFF; size: many; D: .; V: TRBV30; J: TRBJ2-1
DNA: TGTGCCAGCAGTAAATACACCGGGACACAGCTGACAGATACGCAGTATTTT; CDR3: CASSKYTGTQLTDTQYF; size: .; D: .; V: TRBV27; J: TRBJ2-3
DNA: TGCGCCAGCATGCCTAGCCCTGGAGAGACCCAGTACTTC; CDR3: CASMPSPGETQYF; size: many; D: .; V: TRBV5-1; J: TRBJ2-5
DNA: TGTGCCAGCAGCCCTACCCCGGGGACCCCGGGGGAGCTGTTTTTT; CDR3: CASSPTPGTPGELFF; size: many; D: .; V: TRBV7-3; J: TRBJ2-2
DNA: TGCAGTGCTGAGGGCCCGGGACAGGGGGCTTCTAACTATGGCTACACCTTC; CDR3: CSAEGPGQGASNYGYTF; size: many; D: TRBD1; V: TRBV20-1; J: TRBJ1-2
DNA: TGTGCCATCAGTGATATGAATGAGCAGTTCTTC; CDR3: CAISDMNEQFF; size: many; D: .; V: TRBV10-3; J: TRBJ2-1
DNA: TGTGCCAGCAGCTTAGATCGGACAGCTTTGGGTGAGCAGTTCTTC; CDR3: CASSLDRTALGEQFF; size: many; D: .; V: TRBV11-2; J: TRBJ2-1
DNA: TGTGCCAGCAGCTCTGCGCGGGATGAGCAGTTCTTC; CDR3: CASSSARDEQFF; size: medium-sized; D: .; V: TRBV6-6; J: TRBJ2-1
DNA: TGTGCCAGCAGTTTATTCGGCTTTAATTCACCCCTCCACTTT; CDR3: CASSLFGFNSPLHF; size: many; D: .; V: TRBV12-3/TRBV12-4; J: TRBJ1-6
DNA: TGTGCCAGCAGCTTAGTACAGACAGGGGGCGCGCGGGAGACCCAGTACTTC; CDR3: CASSLVQTGGARETQYF; size: medium-sized; D: TRBD1; V: TRBV7-9; J: TRBJ2-5
DNA: TGTGCCAGCAGCATCCTCCCGACAGGGCAGTCTGGAAACACCATATATTTT; CDR3: CASSILPTGQSGNTIYF; size: many; D: TRBD1; V: TRBV9; J: TRBJ1-3
DNA: TGTGCCAGCAGCCAGGCAGGGGGTGGCAATCAGCCCCAGCATTTT; CDR3: CASSQAGGGNQPQHF; size: many; D: TRBD1; V: TRBV14; J: TRBJ1-5
DNA: TGCGCCAGCAGCTCTCGACCCGTAAACAATGAGCAGTTCTTC; CDR3: CASSSRPVNNEQFF; size: many; D: .; V: TRBV5-1; J: TRBJ2-1
DNA: TGTGCCAGCAGCCCACGGACTAGCGAGAAAGCCGGGGAGCTGTTTTTT; CDR3: CASSPRTSEKAGELFF; size: many; D: TRBD2; V: TRBV7-8; J: TRBJ2-2
DNA: TGTGCCAGCAGCTTTACTAGCGGGAAGGGCAATGAGCAGTTCTTC; CDR3: CASSFTSGKGNEQFF; size: many; D: TRBD2; V: TRBV7-9; J: TRBJ2-1
DNA: TGTGCCAGCAGCCCAATATTGGGACAGGGGAGTAATGAGCAGTTCTTC; CDR3: CASSPILGQGSNEQFF; size: .; D: TRBD1; V: TRBV12-3/TRBV12-4; J: TRBJ2-1
DNA: TGTGCCAGCAGTTCCCCGACTAGCGGGAGGAACGAGCAGTACTTC; CDR3: CASSSPTSGRNEQYF; size: few; D: TRBD2; V: TRBV28; J: TRBJ2-7
DNA: TGCAGTGCTTCTCTAGAGGGCGAGCAGTACTTC; CDR3: CSASLEGEQYF; size: many; D: .; V: TRBV20-1; J: TRBJ2-7
DNA: TGTGCCAGCAACCCTGGAGGGGCTGGGGCCAACGTCCTGACTTTC; CDR3: CASNPGGAGANVLTF; size: many; D: .; V: TRBV12-3/TRBV12-4; J: TRBJ2-6
DNA: TGTGCCAGCACCCGGACAGATCTACGAGAGCAGTACTTC; CDR3: CASTRTDLREQYF; size: many; D: .; V: TRBV6-1; J: TRBJ2-7
DNA: TGCAGTGCTGATACTAGCGGGAGAAGGGGGGAAAACATTCAGTACTTC; CDR3: CSADTSGRRGENIQYF; size: few; D: TRBD2; V: TRBV20-1; J: TRBJ2-4
DNA: TGTGCCAGCACCACCTATAGCGGGAGGGGTACCTACGAGCAGTACTTC; CDR3: CASTTYSGRGTYEQYF; size: .; D: TRBD2; V: TRBV7-9; J: TRBJ2-7
DNA: TGCGCCAGCAGCTACGAGCGGACAGGTGGATCCTCTGGAAACACCATATATTTT; CDR3: CASSYERTGGSSGNTIYF; size: .; D: TRBD1; V: TRBV4-1; J: TRBJ1-3
DNA: TGTGCCAGCAGCTTAGACAGGGCCGAGCAGTACTTC; CDR3: CASSLDRAEQYF; size: many; D: .; V: TRBV7-9; J: TRBJ2-7
DNA: TGTGCCAGCAGCTTAGTGGGCGGCTACGAGCAGTACTTC; CDR3: CASSLVGGYEQYF; size: many; D: .; V: TRBV11-3; J: TRBJ2-7
DNA: TGTGCCAGCAGTCCCCGAATTTCGATTGCCACGGCGAACACCGGGGAGCTGTTTTTT; CDR3: CASSPRISIATANTGELFF; size: many; D: .; V: TRBV28; J: TRBJ2-2
DNA: TGCGCCAGCATCAACAGGAAACGGAGCACTGAAGCTTTCTTT; CDR3: CASINRKRSTEAFF; size: .; D: .; V: TRBV10-1; J: TRBJ1-1
DNA: TGTGCCAGCAGTGGAAGGGGGCTTCTAGGCGGCTACACCTTC; CDR3: CASSGRGLLGGYTF; size: many; D: TRBD1; V: TRBV2; J: TRBJ1-2
DNA: TGTGCCAGCAGCCGCCACTCTAGCACAGATACGCAGTATTTT; CDR3: CASSRHSSTDTQYF; size: .; D: .; V: TRBV7-6; J: TRBJ2-3
DNA: TGTGCCAGCAGCTCGGACAGCATTAATGAAAAACTGTTTTTT; CDR3: CASSSDSINEKLFF; size: few; D: .; V: TRBV7-9; J: TRBJ1-4
DNA: TGTGCCAGCAGCCTCTACGGGACTAGCAATCAGCCCCAGCATTTT; CDR3: CASSLYGTSNQPQHF; size: medium-sized; D: .; V: TRBV7-2; J: TRBJ1-5